Detailed here is one T cell receptor (beta chain). This clone came up a few times. What this receptor recognizes is not known. Base quality data are lacking; no much larger clone is found one base away. The data derive from a study of chemoradiotherapy in HPV16-positive cancers (dated 2022 in TCRdb). Describing the broader study: Candidate HPV-specific T-cell clones and common TCR motifs were defined by functional T-cell assays performed on cells from two HPV16-positive patients. The study asked whether T-cell immunity to the HPV oncoproteins E6 and E7 changes during chemoradiotherapy and whether this immunity affects survival. TCR repertoires from over 75 patients with HPV-related cancers were then used to track the candidate HPV-specific TCRs and motifs.

Here is what the overall study found, with its caveats: Expansion of candidate HPV-specific clones and E7-related TCR motifs was observed in the tumor microenvironment during treatment, whereas no such expansion was observed for non-HPV-specific T cells. The functional definition of HPV-specific T cells was derived from only a couple of HPV16-positive patients, and the survival association was reported for HPV16-positive patients. In HPV16-positive patients, expansion of HPV-responsive T cells during chemoradiotherapy was found to be associated with improved recurrence-free survival.

Repertoires were sampled repeatedly over the course of chemoradiotherapy, so clonal expansion could be followed in the tumor microenvironment. Libraries were built with the immunoSEQ multiplex PCR assay. The immuneACCESS repertoire file appears here via TCRdb, limited to in-frame rearrangements. These files lack a portion of the clones; in checked studies, under half of the deficit traces to unresolved V genes, and the cause of the others is not known. The sample profile shows a few thousand clones; nearly 90% of them were found once. The ten most abundant clones make up 5.1% of the sample. The junction shows trimming of 4 bases on V and 2 bases on J, plus 18 bases between the germline ends. Taken from cysteine to phenylalanine, the CDR3 has 16 residues. Left in the record is the CDR3 DNA by itself, 48 bases read in frame from the first base. As encoded in the germline V gene, CDR1 is KGHSH while CDR2 is LQKENI.

The chain was built from TRBV18 and TRBJ2-7; TRBD1 could be the D gene, as 6 bases match. The sequenced sample was tumor tissue, obtained from a patient who underwent chemoradiotherapy. The sequence was collected from a human donor with HPV-associated anogenital cancer. The bases are TGTGCCAGCTCACGCGTAGCCGGGACATATACCTACGAGCAGTACTTC. Its translation is CASSRVAGTYTYEQYF.